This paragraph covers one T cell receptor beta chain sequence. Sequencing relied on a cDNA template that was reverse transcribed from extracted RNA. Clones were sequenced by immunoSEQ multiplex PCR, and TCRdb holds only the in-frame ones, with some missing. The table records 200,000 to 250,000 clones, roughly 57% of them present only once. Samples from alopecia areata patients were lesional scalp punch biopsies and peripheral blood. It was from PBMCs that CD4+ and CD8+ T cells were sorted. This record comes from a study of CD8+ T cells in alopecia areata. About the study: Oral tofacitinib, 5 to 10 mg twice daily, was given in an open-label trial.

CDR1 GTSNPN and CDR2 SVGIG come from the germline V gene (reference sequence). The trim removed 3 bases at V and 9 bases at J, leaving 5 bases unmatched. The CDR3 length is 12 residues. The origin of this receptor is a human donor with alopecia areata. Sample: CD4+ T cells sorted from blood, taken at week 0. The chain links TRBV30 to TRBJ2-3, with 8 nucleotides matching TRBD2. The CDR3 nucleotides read TGTGCCTGGAGACCCGGGGGGGGGACGCAGTATTTT. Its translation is CAWRPGGGTQYF.